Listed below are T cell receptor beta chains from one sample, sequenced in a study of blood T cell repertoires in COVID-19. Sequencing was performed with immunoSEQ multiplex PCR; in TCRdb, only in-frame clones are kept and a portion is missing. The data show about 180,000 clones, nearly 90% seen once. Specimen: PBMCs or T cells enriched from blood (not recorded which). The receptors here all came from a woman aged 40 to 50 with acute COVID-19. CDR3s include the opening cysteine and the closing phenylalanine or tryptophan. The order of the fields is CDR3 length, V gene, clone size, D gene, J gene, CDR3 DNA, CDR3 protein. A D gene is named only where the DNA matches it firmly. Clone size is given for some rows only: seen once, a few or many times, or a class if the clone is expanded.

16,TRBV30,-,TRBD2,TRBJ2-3,TGTGCCTGGAGTGTACGGGGGGGACTAGCTGGTGATACGCAGTATTTT,CAWSVRGGLAGDTQYF
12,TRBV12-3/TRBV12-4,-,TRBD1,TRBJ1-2,TGTGCCAGCAGTGAGGGGGCGCATGGCTACACCTTC,CASSEGAHGYTF
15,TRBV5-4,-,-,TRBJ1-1,TGTGCCAGCAGATCTGGAGGACAGACGAACACTGAAGCTTTCTTT,CASRSGGQTNTEAFF
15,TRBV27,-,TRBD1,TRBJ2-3,TGTGCCAGCAGTCTCCGGGACAGGGGATCATATACGCAGTATTTT,CASSLRDRGSYTQYF
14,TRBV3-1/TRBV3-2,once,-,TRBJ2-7,TGTGCCAGCAGCCAAGAGAAGCGGCCCTACGAGCAGTACTTC,CASSQEKRPYEQYF
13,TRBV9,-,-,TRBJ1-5,TGTGCCAGCAGCGTAGCGGGGGTAGGGCCCCAGCATTTT,CASSVAGVGPQHF
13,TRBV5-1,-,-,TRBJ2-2,TGCGCCAGCCGAACGGGGAACACCGGGGAGCTGTTTTTT,CASRTGNTGELFF
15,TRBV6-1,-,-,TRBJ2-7,TGTGCCAGCAGTGAAGAGGGGAATCCCCCTTACGAGCAGTACTTC,CASSEEGNPPYEQYF
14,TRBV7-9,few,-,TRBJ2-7,TGTGCCAGCAGCCCAGGGACATCGCGTTACGAGCAGTACTTC,CASSPGTSRYEQYF
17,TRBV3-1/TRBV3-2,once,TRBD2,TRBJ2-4,TGTGCCAGCAGCCCGCGGACTAGCGGCTTAGCCAAAAACATTCAGTACTTC,CASSPRTSGLAKNIQYF
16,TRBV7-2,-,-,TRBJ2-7,TGTGCCAGCAGCCAAGCTAATACGCGGGTGACCTACGAGCAGTACTTC,CASSQANTRVTYEQYF
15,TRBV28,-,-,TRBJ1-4,TGTGCCAGCAGTTTAGATATGCGGGATCAAGAAAAACTGTTTTTT,CASSLDMRDQEKLFF
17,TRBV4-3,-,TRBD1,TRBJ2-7,TGCGCCAGCAGCCAAGAAATCCTGGGACAGGGTAGGTACGAGCAGTACTTC,CASSQEILGQGRYEQYF
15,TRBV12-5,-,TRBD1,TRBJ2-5,TGTGCTAGTGGTTTGGGGACAGGATTCCAAGAGACCCAGTACTTC,CASGLGTGFQETQYF
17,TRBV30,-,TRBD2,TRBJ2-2,TGTGCCTGGAGTGTAGGTGGACTAGCGGCGAACACCGGGGAGCTGTTTTTT,CAWSVGGLAANTGELFF
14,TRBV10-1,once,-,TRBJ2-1,TGCGCCACCACGGGGTTCGCCGCCTACAATGAGCAGTTCTTC,CATTGFAAYNEQFF
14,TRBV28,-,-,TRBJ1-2,TGTGCCAGCAGGGAGGTCGGACCGGCCTATGGCTACACCTTC,CASREVGPAYGYTF
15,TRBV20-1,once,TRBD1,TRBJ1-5,TGCAGTGCTAGTGAAGGGACAGGTCGTAATCAGCCCCAGCATTTT,CSASEGTGRNQPQHF
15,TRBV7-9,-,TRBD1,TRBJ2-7,TGTGCCAGCAGCTACGGACAGGGTAGGTCCTACGAGCAGTACTTC,CASSYGQGRSYEQYF
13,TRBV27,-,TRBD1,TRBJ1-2,TGTGCCAGCAGAAAGGACAGGGGACATGGCTACACCTTC,CASRKDRGHGYTF
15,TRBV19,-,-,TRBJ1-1,TGTGCCAGTAGTATCGGTCGGGGGGCGAACACTGAAGCTTTCTTT,CASSIGRGANTEAFF
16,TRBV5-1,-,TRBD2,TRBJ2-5,TGCGCCAGCAGCTATATAGCGGGGGGGAGCAAGGAGACCCAGTACTTC,CASSYIAGGSKETQYF
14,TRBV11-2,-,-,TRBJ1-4,TGTGCCAGCAGCATCGCAGGGAAGAACGAAAAACTGTTTTTT,CASSIAGKNEKLFF
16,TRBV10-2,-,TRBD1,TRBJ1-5,TGCGCCAGCAGTGAAGGACAGGGGGCAGGCAATCAGCCCCAGCATTTT,CASSEGQGAGNQPQHF
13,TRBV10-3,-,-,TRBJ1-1,TGTGCCAGTTACGATCAGGGGAACACTGAAGCTTTCTTT,CASYDQGNTEAFF
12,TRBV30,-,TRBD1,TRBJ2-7,TGTGCCTGGGGGGACAGACCTTACGAGCAGTACTTC,CAWGDRPYEQYF
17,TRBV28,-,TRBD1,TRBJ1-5,TGTGCCAGCAGTTGGACCGGGACAGGTTTGAGGGATCAGCCCCAGCATTTT,CASSWTGTGLRDQPQHF
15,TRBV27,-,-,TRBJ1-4,TGTGCCAGCAGTCCCCTGGGGCAGGGTGTCGAAAAACTGTTTTTT,CASSPLGQGVEKLFF